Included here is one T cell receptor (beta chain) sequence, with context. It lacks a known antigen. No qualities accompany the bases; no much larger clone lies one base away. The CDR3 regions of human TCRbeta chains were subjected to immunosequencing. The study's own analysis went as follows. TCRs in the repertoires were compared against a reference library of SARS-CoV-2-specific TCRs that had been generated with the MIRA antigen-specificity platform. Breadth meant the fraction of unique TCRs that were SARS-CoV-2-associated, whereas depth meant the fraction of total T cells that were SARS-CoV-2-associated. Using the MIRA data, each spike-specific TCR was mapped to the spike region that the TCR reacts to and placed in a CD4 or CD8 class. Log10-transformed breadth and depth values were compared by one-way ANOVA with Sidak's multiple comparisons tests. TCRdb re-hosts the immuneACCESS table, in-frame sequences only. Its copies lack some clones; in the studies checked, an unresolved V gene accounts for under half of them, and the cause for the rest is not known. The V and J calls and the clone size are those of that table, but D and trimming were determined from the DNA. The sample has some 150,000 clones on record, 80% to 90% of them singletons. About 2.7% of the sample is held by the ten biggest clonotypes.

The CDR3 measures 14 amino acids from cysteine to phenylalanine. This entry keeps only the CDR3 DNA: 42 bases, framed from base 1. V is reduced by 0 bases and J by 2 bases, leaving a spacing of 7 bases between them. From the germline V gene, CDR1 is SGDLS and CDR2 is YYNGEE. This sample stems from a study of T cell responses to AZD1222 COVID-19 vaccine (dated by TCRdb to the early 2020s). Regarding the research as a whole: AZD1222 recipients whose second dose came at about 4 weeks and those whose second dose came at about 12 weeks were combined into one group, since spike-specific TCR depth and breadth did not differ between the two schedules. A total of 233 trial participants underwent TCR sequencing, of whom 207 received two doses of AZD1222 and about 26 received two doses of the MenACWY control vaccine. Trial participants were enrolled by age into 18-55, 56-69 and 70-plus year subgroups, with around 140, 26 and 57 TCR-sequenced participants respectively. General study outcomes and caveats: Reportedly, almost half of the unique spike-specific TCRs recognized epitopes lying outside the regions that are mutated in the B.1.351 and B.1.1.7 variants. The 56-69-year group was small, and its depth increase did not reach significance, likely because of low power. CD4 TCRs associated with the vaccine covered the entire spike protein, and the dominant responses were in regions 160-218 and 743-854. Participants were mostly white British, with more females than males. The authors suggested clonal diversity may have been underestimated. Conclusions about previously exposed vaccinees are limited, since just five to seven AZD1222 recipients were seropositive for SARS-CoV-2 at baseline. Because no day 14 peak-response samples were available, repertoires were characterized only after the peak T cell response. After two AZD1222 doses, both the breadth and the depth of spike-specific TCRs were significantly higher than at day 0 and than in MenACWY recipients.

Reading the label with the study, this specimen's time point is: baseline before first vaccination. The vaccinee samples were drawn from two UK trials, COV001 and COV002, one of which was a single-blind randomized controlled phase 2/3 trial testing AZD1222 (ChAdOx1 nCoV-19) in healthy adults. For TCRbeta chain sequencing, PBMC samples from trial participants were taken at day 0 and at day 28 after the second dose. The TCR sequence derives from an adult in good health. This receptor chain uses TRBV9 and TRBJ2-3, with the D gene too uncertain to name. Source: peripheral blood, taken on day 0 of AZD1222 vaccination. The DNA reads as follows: TGTGCCAGCAGCGTAGATTTCCCCACAGATACGCAGTATTTT. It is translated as CASSVDFPTDTQYF.